This paragraph reports one T cell receptor beta chain. Germline assignment: CDR1 SGHDT and CDR2 YYEEEE. The J segment lost 4 bases and the V segment lost 3 bases, leaving 6 bases of the junction unmatched. This CDR3 spans 14 amino acids. The sample belongs to a study of blood T cell repertoires in COVID-19. Study-level information: COVID-19 samples, acute and convalescent, were from the United States, Italy and Spain. T cells, B-cell-depleted T cells, or PBMCs supplied cDNA or gDNA.

Under the authors' procedure: Amplification from reference gene primers served as the basis for estimated nucleated cell counts. Repertoires were generated with immunoSEQ multiplex PCR, while TCRdb's copy carries only in-frame clones and drops some. The V and J calls and clone size come from that table; D and trimming were worked out from the DNA. The sample yields some 180,000 clones, about 90% seen once. The chain carries TRBV5-6 and TRBJ2-5; 7 nucleotides match TRBD1. This TCR came from a man aged 55 to 70 with active or convalescent COVID-19. Sequenced material: peripheral blood. The CDR3 region has the DNA TGTGCCAGCAGCTCATGGACAGGTGGAGAGACCCAGTACTTC. It translates to CASSSWTGGETQYF.